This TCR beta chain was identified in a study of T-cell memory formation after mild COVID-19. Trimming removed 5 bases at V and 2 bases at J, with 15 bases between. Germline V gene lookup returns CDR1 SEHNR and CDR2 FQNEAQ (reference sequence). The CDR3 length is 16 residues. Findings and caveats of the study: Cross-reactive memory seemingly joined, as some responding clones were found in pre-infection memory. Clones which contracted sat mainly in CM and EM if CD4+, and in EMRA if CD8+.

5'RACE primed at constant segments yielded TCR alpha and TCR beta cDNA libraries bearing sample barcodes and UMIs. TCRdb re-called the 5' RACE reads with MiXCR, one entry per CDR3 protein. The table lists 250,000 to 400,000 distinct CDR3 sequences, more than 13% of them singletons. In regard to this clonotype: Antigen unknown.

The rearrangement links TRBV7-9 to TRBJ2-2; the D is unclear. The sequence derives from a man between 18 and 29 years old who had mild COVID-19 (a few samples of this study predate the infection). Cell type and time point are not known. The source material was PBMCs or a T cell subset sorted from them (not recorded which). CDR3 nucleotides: TGTGCCAGCAGCACCAGAGGACGGACCAACACCGGGGAGCTGTTTTTT. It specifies CASSTRGRTNTGELFF.